This is a list of T cell receptor beta chains from one sample in a study of CD8+ T cells in alopecia areata. Profiled with immunoSEQ multiplex PCR; TCRdb holds only in-frame clones, not every one. The sample has 150,000 to 200,000 clones; approximately 57% are singletons. The sample in question was CD4+ T cells sorted from blood, obtained at week 24, from a patient treated with tofacitinib. All receptors derive from a human donor with alopecia areata. Both conserved end residues are part of each CDR3. A D gene is named only where the DNA matches it firmly. The size field is filled for only some rows; it gives once, few, many or a size class.

TRBJ1-2 - TRBD1 TRBV10-3 TGTGCCATCAGTGAATTAGCGGACAGGCATAGGGGCTACACCTTC CAISELADRHRGYTF
TRBJ2-7 - TRBD1 TRBV7-2 TGTGCCAGCAGCCATTCGACAGGGCCCTACGAGCAGTACTTC CASSHSTGPYEQYF
TRBJ2-5 - - TRBV29-1 TGCAGCGTTGACCTTAGCGGAGGGACCCAGTACTTC CSVDLSGGTQYF
TRBJ2-4 - - TRBV7-2 TGTGCCAGTTCACAGGAGAATCTAGCCAAAAACATTCAGTACTTC CASSQENLAKNIQYF
TRBJ2-7 - TRBD2 TRBV7-8 TGTGCCAGCAGCTACACCGGGACTAGCGGGTACGAGCAGTACTTC CASSYTGTSGYEQYF
TRBJ2-3 - - TRBV29-1 TGCAGCGTTGATGGGGGGCTCGCAGATACGCAGTATTTT CSVDGGLADTQYF
TRBJ2-4 - - TRBV4-3 TGCGCCAGCAGCCAAGATGATGGTTTAGCCAAAAACATTCAGTACTTC CASSQDDGLAKNIQYF
TRBJ1-1 - - TRBV29-1 TGCAGCGGTCTTGGTCGGGCCTCTAGGAACACTGAAGCTTTCTTT CSGLGRASRNTEAFF
TRBJ2-5 - TRBD1 TRBV25-1 TGTGCCAGCAGTGAATCTCCGGGACAGGGGGCAGGGACCCAGTACTTC CASSESPGQGAGTQYF
TRBJ1-1 few TRBD1 TRBV27 TGTGCCAGCAGTCCCGGACAGGGGTTGACTGAAGCTTTCTTT CASSPGQGLTEAFF
TRBJ1-5 - - TRBV4-1 TGCGCCAGCAGCCAAGACCTGTCGGCACCAAATAGCAATCAGCCCCAGCATTTT CASSQDLSAPNSNQPQHF
TRBJ2-7 few TRBD2 TRBV29-1 TGCAGCGCCCAAGGTGGACTAGCGGGGGGGAGCTCCTACGAGCAGTACTTC CSAQGGLAGGSSYEQYF
TRBJ1-5 - - TRBV6-5 TGTGCCAGCAAAGCGACAGGTTATCTTAGTCAGCCCCAGCATTTT CASKATGYLSQPQHF
TRBJ2-2 - - TRBV29-1 TGCAGCGTTGGAGTGTGGGGGGCCAACACCGGGGAGCTGTTTTTT CSVGVWGANTGELFF
TRBJ1-2 few - TRBV6-5 TGTGCCAGCAGTTCGACAGCTAACTATGGCTACACCTTC CASSSTANYGYTF